A selection of T cell receptor beta chains follows, all from one sample in a study of blood T cell repertoires in COVID-19. Measured with immunoSEQ multiplex PCR; TCRdb has only the in-frame clones, and not every one. In the table there are roughly 230,000 clones, roughly 90% of which are singletons. The source material was peripheral blood. The receptors were gathered from a man aged 65 to 85 with acute or convalescent COVID-19. CDR3s leave out the opening cysteine and the closing phenylalanine or tryptophan. Each record gives: V gene, J gene, CDR3 protein.

v_call: TRBV18
j_call: TRBJ2-7
cdr3_aa: ASGPQGVGSYEQY

v_call: TRBV18
j_call: TRBJ2-7
cdr3_aa: ASSPGTGAYEQY

v_call: TRBV5-1
j_call: TRBJ2-7
cdr3_aa: ASSLGAGQTYEQY

v_call: TRBV7-2
j_call: TRBJ1-5
cdr3_aa: ASSLAGTANQPQH

v_call: TRBV6-5
j_call: TRBJ2-6
cdr3_aa: ASTGLLAGANVLT

v_call: TRBV5-8
j_call: TRBJ2-3
cdr3_aa: ASSSLVSGDTQY

v_call: TRBV12-3/TRBV12-4
j_call: TRBJ2-4
cdr3_aa: ASSSSGKNIQY

v_call: TRBV4-2
j_call: TRBJ2-2
cdr3_aa: ASSQLGPAQGTGELF

v_call: TRBV5-1
j_call: TRBJ1-2
cdr3_aa: ASSFTQGTFNYGYT

v_call: TRBV3-1/TRBV3-2
j_call: TRBJ2-1
cdr3_aa: ASSPWTGFNEQF

v_call: TRBV7-9
j_call: TRBJ1-5
cdr3_aa: ASSLDRGDQPQH

v_call: TRBV7-2
j_call: TRBJ2-4
cdr3_aa: ASSLKAGDADIQY

v_call: TRBV21-1
j_call: TRBJ2-3
cdr3_aa: ASSRGQGFNYTQY

v_call: TRBV2
j_call: TRBJ2-7
cdr3_aa: ASSGQGYEQY

v_call: TRBV9
j_call: TRBJ2-3
cdr3_aa: ASTRTSSTDTQY

v_call: TRBV5-4
j_call: TRBJ2-7
cdr3_aa: ASSFAGGISSSEQY

v_call: TRBV5-1
j_call: TRBJ1-4
cdr3_aa: ASSSQSSTSGKLF

v_call: TRBV6-5
j_call: TRBJ1-2
cdr3_aa: ASSFRDRGESGYT

v_call: TRBV18
j_call: TRBJ2-7
cdr3_aa: ASSPPGTGREQY

v_call: TRBV20-1
j_call: TRBJ2-7
cdr3_aa: SASARGYSYEQY

v_call: TRBV7-3
j_call: TRBJ2-1
cdr3_aa: ASSSGGGGLAGSEQF

v_call: TRBV11-2
j_call: TRBJ2-2
cdr3_aa: ASIPDGGPANTGELF

v_call: TRBV19
j_call: TRBJ1-6
cdr3_aa: ASQGDPISPLH

v_call: TRBV7-7
j_call: TRBJ1-1
cdr3_aa: ASSSTLKSGENTEAF

v_call: TRBV2
j_call: TRBJ2-2
cdr3_aa: AGGVRTSDTGELF

v_call: TRBV6-5
j_call: TRBJ1-1
cdr3_aa: ASSFHRGDTEAF

v_call: TRBV28
j_call: TRBJ1-5
cdr3_aa: ASRPGNNQPQH

v_call: TRBV28
j_call: TRBJ2-4
cdr3_aa: ASSFVGASLAKNIQY

v_call: TRBV19
j_call: TRBJ2-3
cdr3_aa: ASSRTSGRFKSDTQY

v_call: TRBV29-1
j_call: TRBJ2-3
cdr3_aa: SVEPGLAGGFGGTDTQY

v_call: TRBV18
j_call: TRBJ2-5
cdr3_aa: ASSPVPRPQETQY

v_call: TRBV5-1
j_call: TRBJ2-5
cdr3_aa: ASTRDGSGETQY

v_call: TRBV7-6
j_call: TRBJ1-3
cdr3_aa: ASSFGTGSGNTIY

v_call: TRBV28
j_call: TRBJ2-5
cdr3_aa: ATIKPGGETQY

v_call: TRBV7-6
j_call: TRBJ2-1
cdr3_aa: ASSLGWASGTKGNEQF

v_call: TRBV27
j_call: TRBJ1-5
cdr3_aa: ASSLFLSDQPQH

v_call: TRBV7-2
j_call: TRBJ1-2
cdr3_aa: ASSVRGMYTGGYT

v_call: TRBV7-2
j_call: TRBJ1-1
cdr3_aa: ASSTRPRTDLNTEAF

v_call: TRBV6-5
j_call: TRBJ1-2
cdr3_aa: ASSPSGVTAYGYT

v_call: TRBV4-1
j_call: TRBJ1-1
cdr3_aa: ASSQARGAF

v_call: TRBV6-5
j_call: TRBJ1-5
cdr3_aa: ASSSGIGGNQPQH

v_call: TRBV9
j_call: TRBJ2-7
cdr3_aa: ASSPTPGYEQY

v_call: TRBV5-1
j_call: TRBJ2-5
cdr3_aa: ASSLNSGTQY

v_call: TRBV29-1
j_call: TRBJ2-1
cdr3_aa: SHLTGIDEQF

v_call: TRBV5-8
j_call: TRBJ1-1
cdr3_aa: ASSSGEYLNTEAF

v_call: TRBV18
j_call: TRBJ2-3
cdr3_aa: ASSLTGTSGSVQSQY

v_call: TRBV9
j_call: TRBJ1-6
cdr3_aa: ASGALGSPLH

v_call: TRBV29-1
j_call: TRBJ1-5
cdr3_aa: SVSDRGSNQPQH